The sequence of this TCR beta chain was determined in a study of shared clonotypes between healthy human individuals (dated by TCRdb to about 2020). At the level of the whole study: A few men and a couple of women, aged 18 to 49 years, made up the cohort. To estimate repertoire size and how much clonotypes are shared between individuals, the study performed deep sequencing of blood TCR repertoires from about five healthy adults. Different laboratories and diverse techniques were used to prepare libraries and sequence TCR repertoires, to increase sequencing depth and limit assay-specific biases. Each donor's leukapheresis produced roughly between about 0.9 and 9.5 billion PBMCs.

General conclusions and limits of the study: Sampling was limited to blood, and TCR repertoires in tissue likely differ from TCR repertoires in blood. The genetic and exposure-history diversity represented was limited by the small number of donors. Pairwise subsampling indicated that sequencing depth was expected to affect the degree of clonotype sharing among donors.

This clone has more than one count but fewer than ten. Its antigen is currently not known. The sample holds no much larger clone one base away, and base qualities are not on file. The CDR3 spans 16 residues, from the cysteine through the phenylalanine. Solely the CDR3 DNA is kept, with 48 bases framed from the first base. The V end gives up 1 base and the J end 6 bases, leaving 4 bases in the junction not matched to a gene. The germline V gene encodes CDR1 SGHTA and CDR2 FQGNSA. Using the deep immunoSEQ assay, multiplex PCR amplified TCR CDR3 regions from genomic DNA. Extracted genomic DNA from each cell subset was distributed evenly across all wells of several immunoSEQ 96-well plates, and each plate was treated as a replicate. For unsorted PBMC, about 300 ng of genomic DNA, equivalent to around 30,000 T cell genomes, went into each replicate PCR. Ten immunoSEQ deep assay plates were used to sequence the unsorted PBMC genomic DNA. Purified libraries were quantified with a Qubit 3.0 fluorometer, sized on a Bioanalyzer 2100, and re-quantified with the KAPA Library Quantification kit. Each immunoSEQ 96-well plate was sequenced on its own single-read 150-cycle Illumina NextSeq 550 flow cell. In the authors' own workflow: Because the immunoSEQ output included only junctional sequences and no quality scores, the filtering could not be the same as the filtering used for full-length reads. Sequences were annotated with PyIR, a Python wrapper for IgBLAST v1.9, and V/J genes and CDR3 were assigned using IMGT germline references. Reads were filtered out if the reads had weak V/J assignments (E-value above 1e-6), no CDR3, stop codons, out-of-frame junctions, or ambiguous translated residues. A V3J clonotype was defined by an identical inferred V gene, J gene, and CDR3 amino acid sequence. The percentage overlap between two repertoires was calculated by dividing the number of shared unique clonotypes by the size of the smaller repertoire. Richness of each repertoire was evaluated using RTK rarefaction, the Chao1 estimator, and Recon v2.1 estimates of unobserved clonotypes. TCRdb holds this immuneACCESS table with in-frame rearrangements only. Some clones are missing; in checked studies, unresolved V genes explain under half, and the rest has no known cause. The V and J calls and clone size were taken over from that table, and D and trimming were inferred from the DNA. This sample holds about 460,000 clones; more than 70% were observed only once. The ten largest clones capture about 11% of the sample.

Donors were healthy HIV-negative adults with no recently reported acute infections or vaccinations. All donors were Caucasian adults living in Nashville, Tennessee, USA. For unsorted samples, around 90 million PBMCs were counted, and genomic DNA was extracted using the QIAamp DNA Blood Mini kit. Blood was collected by leukapheresis, and PBMCs were isolated by Ficoll-Histopaque density gradient centrifugation and then cryopreserved in liquid nitrogen vapor phase. This receptor was obtained from a woman between 40 and 55 years old in good health. Some clones in this sample may be carry-over from other donors' samples. In this chain, TRBV7-2 is recombined with TRBJ2-2, with 11 junctional bases fitting TRBD2. The sample comprised PBMCs. The base sequence is TGTGCCAGCAGCTTAGTCTCTAGCGGGAGGCCCGGGGAGCTGTTTTTT. It translates as CASSLVSSGRPGELFF.